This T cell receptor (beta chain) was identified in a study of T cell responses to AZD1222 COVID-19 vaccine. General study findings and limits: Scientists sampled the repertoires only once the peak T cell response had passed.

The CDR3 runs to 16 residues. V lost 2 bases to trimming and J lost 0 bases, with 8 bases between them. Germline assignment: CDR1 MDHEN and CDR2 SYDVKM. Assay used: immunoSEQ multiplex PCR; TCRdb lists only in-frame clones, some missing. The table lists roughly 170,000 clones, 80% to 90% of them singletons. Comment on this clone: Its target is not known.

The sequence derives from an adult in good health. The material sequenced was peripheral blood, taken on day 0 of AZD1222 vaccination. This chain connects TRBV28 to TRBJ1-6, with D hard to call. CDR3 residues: CASSLGESSYNSPLHF. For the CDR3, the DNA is TGTGCCAGCAGTTTAGGGGAGAGCTCCTATAATTCACCCCTCCACTTT. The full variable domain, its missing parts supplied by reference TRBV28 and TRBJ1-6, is DVKVTQSSRYLVKRTGEKVFLECVQDMDHENMFWYRQDPGLGLRLIYFSYDVKMKEKGDIPEGYSVSREKKERFSLILESASTNQTSMYLCASSLGESSYNSPLHFGNGTRLTVT.